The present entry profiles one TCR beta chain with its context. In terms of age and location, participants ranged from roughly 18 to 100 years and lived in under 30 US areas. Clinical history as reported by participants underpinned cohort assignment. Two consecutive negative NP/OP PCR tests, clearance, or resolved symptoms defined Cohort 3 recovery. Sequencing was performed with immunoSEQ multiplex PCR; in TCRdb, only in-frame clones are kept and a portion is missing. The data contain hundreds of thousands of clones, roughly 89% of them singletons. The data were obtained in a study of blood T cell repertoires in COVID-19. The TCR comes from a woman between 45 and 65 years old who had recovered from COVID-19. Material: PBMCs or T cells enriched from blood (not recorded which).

The CDR3 sequence is CARSRGGQQDTEAFF. The CDR3 region has the DNA TGTGCCAGAAGCCGGGGGGGACAGCAAGACACTGAAGCTTTCTTT. This chain uses TRBV5-3 with TRBJ1-1; 7 nucleotides match TRBD1. TRBV5-3 falls under the ORF class, with uncertain function. V shed 4 bases and J 3 bases; nucleotides not matched to a gene: 9. The CDR3 consists of 15 residues.